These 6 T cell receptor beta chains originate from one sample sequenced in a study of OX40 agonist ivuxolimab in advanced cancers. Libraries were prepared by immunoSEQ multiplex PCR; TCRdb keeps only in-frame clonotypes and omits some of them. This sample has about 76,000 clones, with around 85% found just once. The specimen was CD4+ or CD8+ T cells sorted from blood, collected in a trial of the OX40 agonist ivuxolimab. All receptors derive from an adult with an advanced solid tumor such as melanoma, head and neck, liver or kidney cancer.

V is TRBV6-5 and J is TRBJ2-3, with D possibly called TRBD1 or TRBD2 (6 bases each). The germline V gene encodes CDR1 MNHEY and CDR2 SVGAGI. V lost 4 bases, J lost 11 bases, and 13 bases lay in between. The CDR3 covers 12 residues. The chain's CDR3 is CASSLNGGGQYF. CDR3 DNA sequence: TGTGCCAGCAGTTTGAACGGGGGCGGGCAGTATTTT.

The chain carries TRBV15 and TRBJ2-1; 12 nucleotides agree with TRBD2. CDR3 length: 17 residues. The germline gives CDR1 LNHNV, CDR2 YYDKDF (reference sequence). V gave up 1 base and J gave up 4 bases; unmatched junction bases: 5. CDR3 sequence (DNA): TGTGCCACCAGCAGAGTCCAGACTAGCGGGAGATACAATGAGCAGTTCTTC. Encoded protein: CATSRVQTSGRYNEQFF.

CDR3 bases: TGTGCCAGCAGCTTCTTAACCGGGAGGGGGACCTACGAGCAGTACTTC. This translates into CASSFLTGRGTYEQYF. The chain uses TRBV11-2 and TRBJ2-7, with 8 bases matching TRBD2. The trim removed 3 bases at V and 2 bases at J, leaving 9 bases unmatched. This CDR3 comprises 16 residues. The germline CDR1 and CDR2 sequences are SGHAT and FQNNGV.

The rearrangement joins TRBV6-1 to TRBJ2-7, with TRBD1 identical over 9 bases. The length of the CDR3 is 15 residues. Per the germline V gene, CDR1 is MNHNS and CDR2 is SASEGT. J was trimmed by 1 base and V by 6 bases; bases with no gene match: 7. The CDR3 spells CASRRPGTGSYEQYF. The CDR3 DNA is TGTGCCAGCAGAAGACCCGGGACAGGGTCCTACGAGCAGTACTTC.

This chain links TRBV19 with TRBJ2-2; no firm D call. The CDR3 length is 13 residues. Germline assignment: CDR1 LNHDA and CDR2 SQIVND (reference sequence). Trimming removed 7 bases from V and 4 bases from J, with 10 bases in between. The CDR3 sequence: CASTDLPTGELFF. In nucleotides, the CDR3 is TGTGCCAGTACCGATTTACCCACCGGGGAGCTGTTTTTT.

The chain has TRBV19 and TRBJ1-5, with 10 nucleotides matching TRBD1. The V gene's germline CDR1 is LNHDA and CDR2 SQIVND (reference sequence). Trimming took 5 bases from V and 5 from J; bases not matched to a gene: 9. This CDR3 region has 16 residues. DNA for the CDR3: TGTGCCAGTAGTTCCTTGGCCGGGACAGGGGATCAGCCCCAGCATTTT. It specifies CASSSLAGTGDQPQHF.